This TCR beta chain was documented in a study of shared clonotypes between healthy human individuals. Assay used: immunoSEQ multiplex PCR; TCRdb lists only in-frame clones, some missing. Among 450,000 to 700,000 clones, around 95% were seen once, and the ten largest hold 0.095% to 0.12%. The germline CDR1 and CDR2 sequences are PRHDT and FYEKMQ (reference sequence). The CDR3 totals 15 residues. Trimming removed 7 bases at V and 4 bases at J, with 20 bases between. Terminally differentiated effector memory CD45RA+ cells were excluded from the naive CD8 cells, which were CD45RO-negative and positively selected for CCR7.

This TCR came from a woman aged 30 to 39 in good health. V gene TRBV13 combines with J gene TRBJ2-7; D might be TRBD1 (6 bases). Sequenced: naive CD8+ T cells sorted from blood. The CDR3: CASKVGGDTPYEQYF. DNA for the CDR3: TGTGCCAGCAAGGTGGGTGGGGACACCCCTTACGAGCAGTACTTC. The variable domain in full, with the rest retrieved from reference TRBV13 and TRBJ2-7, is AAGVIQSPRHLIKEKRETATLKCYPIPRHDTVYWYQQGPGQDPQFLISFYEKMQSDKGSIPDRFSAQQFSDYHSELNMSSLELGDSALYFCASKVGGDTPYEQYFGPGTRLTVT.